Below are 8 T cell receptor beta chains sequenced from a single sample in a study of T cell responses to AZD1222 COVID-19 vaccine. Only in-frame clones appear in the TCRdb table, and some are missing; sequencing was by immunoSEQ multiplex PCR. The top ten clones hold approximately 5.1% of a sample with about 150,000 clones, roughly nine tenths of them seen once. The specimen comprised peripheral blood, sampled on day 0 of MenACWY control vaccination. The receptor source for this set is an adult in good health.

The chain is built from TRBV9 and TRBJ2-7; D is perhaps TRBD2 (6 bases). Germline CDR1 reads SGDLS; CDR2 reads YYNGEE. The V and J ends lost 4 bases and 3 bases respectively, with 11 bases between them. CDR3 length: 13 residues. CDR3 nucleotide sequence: TGTGCCAGCAGCACCGGGACTGGCTACGAGCAGTACTTC. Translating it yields CASSTGTGYEQYF.

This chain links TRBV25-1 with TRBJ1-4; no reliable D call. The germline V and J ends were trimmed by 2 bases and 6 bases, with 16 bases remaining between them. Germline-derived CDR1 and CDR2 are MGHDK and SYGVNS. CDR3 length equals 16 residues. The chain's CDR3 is CASSEPFRNKYEKLFF. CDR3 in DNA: TGTGCCAGCAGTGAACCTTTTAGGAATAAATATGAAAAACTGTTTTTT. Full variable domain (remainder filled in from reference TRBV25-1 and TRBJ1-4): EADIYQTPRYLVIGTGKKITLECSQTMGHDKMYWYQQDPGMELHLIHYSYGVNSTEKGDLSSESTVSRIRTEHFPLTLESARPSHTSQYLCASSEPFRNKYEKLFFGSGTQLSVL.

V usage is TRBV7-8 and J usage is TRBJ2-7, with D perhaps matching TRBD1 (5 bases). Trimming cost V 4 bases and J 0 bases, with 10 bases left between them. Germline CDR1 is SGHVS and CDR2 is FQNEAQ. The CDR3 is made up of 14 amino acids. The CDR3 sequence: CASSSKGLSYEQYV. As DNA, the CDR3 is TGTGCCAGCAGCTCCAAGGGGCTCTCCTACGAGCAGTACGTC.

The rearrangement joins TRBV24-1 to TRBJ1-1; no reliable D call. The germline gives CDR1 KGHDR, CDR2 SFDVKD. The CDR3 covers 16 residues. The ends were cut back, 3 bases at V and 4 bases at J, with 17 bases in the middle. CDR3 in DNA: TGTGCCACCAGTGATACACGTCAAAGGGCTGGCACTGAAGCTTTCTTT. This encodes CATSDTRQRAGTEAFF.

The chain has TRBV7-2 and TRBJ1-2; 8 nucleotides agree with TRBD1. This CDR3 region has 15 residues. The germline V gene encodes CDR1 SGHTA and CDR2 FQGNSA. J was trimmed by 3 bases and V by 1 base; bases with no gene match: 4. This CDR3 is CASSLVTGGDYGYTF. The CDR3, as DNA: TGTGCCAGCAGCTTAGTAACAGGGGGGGACTATGGCTACACCTTC.

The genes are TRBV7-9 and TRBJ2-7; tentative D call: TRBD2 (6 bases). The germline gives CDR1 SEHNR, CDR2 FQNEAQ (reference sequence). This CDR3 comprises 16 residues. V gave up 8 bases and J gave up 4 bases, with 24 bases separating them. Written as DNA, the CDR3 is TGTGCCAGCCGGAAGGGGCGGGGAGAGCGAGGGTACGAGCAGTACTTC. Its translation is CASRKGRGERGYEQYF.

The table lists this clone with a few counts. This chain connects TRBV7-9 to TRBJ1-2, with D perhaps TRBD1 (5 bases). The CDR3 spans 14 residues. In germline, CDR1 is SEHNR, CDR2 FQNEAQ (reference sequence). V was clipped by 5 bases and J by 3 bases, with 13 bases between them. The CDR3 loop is CASSPPGGDYGYTF. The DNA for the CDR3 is TGTGCCAGCAGCCCGCCGGGAGGGGACTATGGCTACACCTTC.

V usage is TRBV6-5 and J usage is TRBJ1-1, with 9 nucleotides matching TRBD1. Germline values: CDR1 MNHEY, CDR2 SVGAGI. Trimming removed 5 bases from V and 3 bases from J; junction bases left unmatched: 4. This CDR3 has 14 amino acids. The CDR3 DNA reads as TGTGCCAGCAGTAAGACAGGGGGGGACACTGAAGCTTTCTTT. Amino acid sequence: CASSKTGGDTEAFF.